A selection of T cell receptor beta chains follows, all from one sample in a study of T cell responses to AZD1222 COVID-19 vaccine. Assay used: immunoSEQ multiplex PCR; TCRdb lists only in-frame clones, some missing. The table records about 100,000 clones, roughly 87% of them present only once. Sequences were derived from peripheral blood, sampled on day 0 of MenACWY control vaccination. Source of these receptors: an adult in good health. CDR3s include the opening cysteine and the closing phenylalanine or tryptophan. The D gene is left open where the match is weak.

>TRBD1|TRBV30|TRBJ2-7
CAWSVRQGASQYF
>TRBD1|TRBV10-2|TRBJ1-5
CASSESDRNQPQHF
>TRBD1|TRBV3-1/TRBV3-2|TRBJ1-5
CASSQAGQRNQPQHF
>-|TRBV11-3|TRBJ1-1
CASSLTGQLNTEAFF
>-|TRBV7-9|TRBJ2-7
CASSPGSGVRDSYEQYF
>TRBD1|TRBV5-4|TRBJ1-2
CASSSETGYGYTF
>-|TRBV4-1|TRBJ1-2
CASSPGLNYGYTF
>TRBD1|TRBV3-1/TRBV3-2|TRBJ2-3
CASSLGTGGIDTQYF
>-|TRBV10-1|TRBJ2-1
CASSVGYEQFF
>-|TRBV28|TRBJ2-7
CASSRGTSQNEQYF